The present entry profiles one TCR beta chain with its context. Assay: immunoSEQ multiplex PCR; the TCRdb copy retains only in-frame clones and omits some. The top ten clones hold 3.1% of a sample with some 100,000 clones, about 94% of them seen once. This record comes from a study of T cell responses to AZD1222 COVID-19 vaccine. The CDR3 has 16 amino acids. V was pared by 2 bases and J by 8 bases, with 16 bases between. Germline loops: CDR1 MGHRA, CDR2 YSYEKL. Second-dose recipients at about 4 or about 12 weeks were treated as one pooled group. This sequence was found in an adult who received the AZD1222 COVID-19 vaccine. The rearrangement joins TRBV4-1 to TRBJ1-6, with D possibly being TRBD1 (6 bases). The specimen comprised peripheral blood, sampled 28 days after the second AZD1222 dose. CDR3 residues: CASSQKQGFDDSPLHF. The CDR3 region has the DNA TGCGCCAGCAGCCAAAAGCAGGGGTTTGATGATTCACCCCTCCACTTT.